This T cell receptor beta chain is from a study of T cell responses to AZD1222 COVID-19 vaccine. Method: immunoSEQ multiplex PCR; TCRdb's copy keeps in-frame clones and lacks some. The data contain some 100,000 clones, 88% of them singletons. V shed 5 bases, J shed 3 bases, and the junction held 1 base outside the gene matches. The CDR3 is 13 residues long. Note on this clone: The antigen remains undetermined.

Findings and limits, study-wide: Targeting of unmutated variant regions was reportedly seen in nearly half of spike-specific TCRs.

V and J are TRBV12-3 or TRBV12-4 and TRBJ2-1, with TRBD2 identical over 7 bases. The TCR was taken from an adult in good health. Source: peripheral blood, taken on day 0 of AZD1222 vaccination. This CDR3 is CASSRDYYNEQFF. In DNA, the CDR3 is TGTGCCAGCAGTCGGGACTACTACAATGAGCAGTTCTTC.